This passage covers 5 T cell receptor beta chains from one sample sequenced in a study of Graves' ophthalmopathy and Graves' hyperthyroidism. The study amplified TCR beta CDR3 regions using RNA transcripts. After a first-round RT-PCR with HTBI primers, a second-round multiplex PCR was run. From the multiplex PCR reads, TCRdb called clonotypes with MiXCR, one entry per CDR3 protein. The sample comprises about 390,000 distinct CDR3 sequences, 17% of which are singletons, and 2% to 3% rests with the top ten. The source material was peripheral blood. These TCRs come from an adult woman with stable Graves' hyperthyroidism.

This clonotype was found many times. An end of the junction differs from the germline gene, which may be a read error. The V gene is TRBV28, the J gene TRBJ1-5; unclear D gene. Germline V lookup: CDR1 MDHEN, CDR2 SYDVKM. The CDR3 is 17 residues long. In nucleotides, the CDR3 is TGTGCCGGCAGTTTAAGGAAGGGAGGTTGGGGCAATCAGCCCCAGCATTTT. Amino acids: CAGSLRKGGWGNQPQHF.

The table lists this clonotype with many counts. V is TRBV6-5 and J is TRBJ2-7; tentative D call: TRBD2 (6 bases). This CDR3 contains 14 residues. CDR1 is MNHEY, CDR2 SVGAGI, per germline. Deletions cut 6 bases from V and 4 bases from J, with 16 bases between. The CDR3 DNA reads as TGTGCCAGCAGCTATGGACTATCGGAGTACGAGCAGTACTTC. Translation gives CASSYGLSEYEQYF.

At least ten counts were recorded for this clonotype. The chain is built from TRBV9 and TRBJ2-7; a weak D match, TRBD1 (6 bases). The CDR3 has 14 amino acids. CDR1 is SGDLS, CDR2 YYNGEE, per germline. Trimming pared 0 bases from V and 5 bases from J, leaving 12 bases between. Here the CDR3 DNA reads TGTGCCAGCAGCGTAGGAGCAGGGGCCGACGAGCAGTACTTC. Protein: CASSVGAGADEQYF.

This clonotype was counted a few times. This clone may be a read error of a much larger clone one base away. This rearrangement joins TRBV7-9 to TRBJ1-6; 7 bases are a match to TRBD1. The germline V gene encodes CDR1 SEHNR and CDR2 FQNEAQ (reference sequence). The CDR3 is 14 residues long. The DNA of the CDR3 is TGTGCCAGCAGCTCGACAGGGCCTAATTCACACCTCCACTTT. It specifies CASSSTGPNSHLHF.

CDR3 loop: CASSQEGTSGSLETQYF. The CDR3 DNA sequence: TGCGCCAGCAGCCAAGAAGGGACTAGCGGGAGCCTAGAGACCCAGTACTTC. This chain joins TRBV4-1 and TRBJ2-5; 14 bases map to TRBD2. Germline V gene lookup returns CDR1 MGHRA and CDR2 YSYEKL. V dropped 0 bases and J dropped 4; count of bases not matched to a gene: 4. The CDR3 runs 17 residues.